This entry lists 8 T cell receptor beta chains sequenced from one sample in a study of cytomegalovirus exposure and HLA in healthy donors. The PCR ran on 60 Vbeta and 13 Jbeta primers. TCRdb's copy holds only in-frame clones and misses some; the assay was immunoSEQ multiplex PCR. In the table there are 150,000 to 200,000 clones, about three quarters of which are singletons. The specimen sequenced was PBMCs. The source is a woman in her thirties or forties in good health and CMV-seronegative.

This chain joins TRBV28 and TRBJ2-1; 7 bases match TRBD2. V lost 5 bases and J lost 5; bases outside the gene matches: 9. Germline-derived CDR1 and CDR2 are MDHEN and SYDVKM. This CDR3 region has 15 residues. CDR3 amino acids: CASSPPAGLNNEQFF. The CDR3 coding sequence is TGTGCCAGCAGTCCCCCAGCGGGACTAAACAATGAGCAGTTCTTC.

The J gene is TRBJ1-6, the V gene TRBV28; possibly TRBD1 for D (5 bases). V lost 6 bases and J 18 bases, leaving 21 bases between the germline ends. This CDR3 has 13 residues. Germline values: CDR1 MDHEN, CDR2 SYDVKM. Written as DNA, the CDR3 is TGTGCCAGCAGGGCCGAACAGGTTGGCGGTCCCCACTTT. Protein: CASRAEQVGGPHF. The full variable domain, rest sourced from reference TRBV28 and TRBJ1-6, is DVKVTQSSRYLVKRTGEKVFLECVQDMDHENMFWYRQDPGLGLRLIYFSYDVKMKEKGDIPEGYSVSREKKERFSLILESASTNQTSMYLCASRAEQVGGPHFGNGTRLTVT.

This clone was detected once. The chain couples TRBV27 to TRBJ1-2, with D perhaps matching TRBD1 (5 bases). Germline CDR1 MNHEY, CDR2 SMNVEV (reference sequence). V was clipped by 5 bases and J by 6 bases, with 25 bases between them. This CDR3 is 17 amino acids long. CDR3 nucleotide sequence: TGTGCCAGCAGTCTTTCCGGGACGCGGGGTCGTTTTAATGGCTACACCTTC. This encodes CASSLSGTRGRFNGYTF.

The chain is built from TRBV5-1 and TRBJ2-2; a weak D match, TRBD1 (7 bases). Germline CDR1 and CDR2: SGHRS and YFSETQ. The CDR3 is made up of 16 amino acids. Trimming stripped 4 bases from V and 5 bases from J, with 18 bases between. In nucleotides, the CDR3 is TGCGCCAGCAGCCCGGGGGACCTGACAGGGACCGGGGAGCTGTTTTTT. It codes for CASSPGDLTGTGELFF.

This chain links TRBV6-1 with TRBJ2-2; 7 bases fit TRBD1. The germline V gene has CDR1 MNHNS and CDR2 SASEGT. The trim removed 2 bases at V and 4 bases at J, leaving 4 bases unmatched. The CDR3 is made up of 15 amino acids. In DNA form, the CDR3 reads TGTGCCAGCAGTGAACCCGGACAGGCCACCGGGGAGCTGTTTTTT. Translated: CASSEPGQATGELFF.

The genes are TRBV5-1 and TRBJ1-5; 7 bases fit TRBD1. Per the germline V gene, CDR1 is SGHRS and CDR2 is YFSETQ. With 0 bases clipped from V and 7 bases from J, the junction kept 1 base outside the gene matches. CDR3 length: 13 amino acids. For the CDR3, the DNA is TGCGCCAGCAGCTTGGGACAGGGCCAGCCCCAGCATTTT. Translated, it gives CASSLGQGQPQHF.

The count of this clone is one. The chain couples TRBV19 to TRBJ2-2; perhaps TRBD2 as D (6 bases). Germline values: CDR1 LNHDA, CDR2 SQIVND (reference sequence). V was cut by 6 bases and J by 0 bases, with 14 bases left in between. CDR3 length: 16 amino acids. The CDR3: CASRDAGYANTGELFF. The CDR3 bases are TGTGCCAGTAGGGATGCGGGATACGCGAACACCGGGGAGCTGTTTTTT.

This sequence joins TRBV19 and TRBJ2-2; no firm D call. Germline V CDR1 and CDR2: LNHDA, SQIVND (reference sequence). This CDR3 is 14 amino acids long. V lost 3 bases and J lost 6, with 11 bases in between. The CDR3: CASSIWPTPGELFF. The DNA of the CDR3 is TGTGCCAGTAGTATTTGGCCCACCCCCGGGGAGCTGTTTTTT.